This is a list of T cell receptor beta chains from one sample in a study of blood T cell repertoires in COVID-19. The protocol was immunoSEQ multiplex PCR, while the TCRdb copy is restricted to in-frame clones and leaves out a portion. This table has some 250,000 clones, about nine tenths appearing once. Material for sequencing was peripheral blood. The receptors were gathered from a man between 60 and 70 years old with acute or convalescent COVID-19. Each CDR3 is given with its conserved first and last residue. Fields, in order: D gene, CDR3 length, V gene, J gene, clone size, CDR3 DNA, CDR3 protein. A D gene is named only where the DNA matches it firmly. The listing skips clone size in some rows; elsewhere it reads once, few, many or a size class.

D gene: NA
CDR3 length: 13
V gene: TRBV7-6
J gene: TRBJ1-1
clone size: NA
CDR3 DNA: TGTGCCAGCAGCCTGACAGAGGACACTGAAGCTTTCTTT
CDR3 protein: CASSLTEDTEAFF

D gene: NA
CDR3 length: 10
V gene: TRBV20-1
J gene: TRBJ1-1
clone size: once
CDR3 DNA: TGCAGCTGGGGGGGAACTGAAGCTTTCTTT
CDR3 protein: CSWGGTEAFF

D gene: NA
CDR3 length: 13
V gene: TRBV19
J gene: TRBJ1-1
clone size: NA
CDR3 DNA: TGTGCCAGTAGTGAGGGGGTGAACACTGAAGCTTTCTTT
CDR3 protein: CASSEGVNTEAFF

D gene: TRBD2
CDR3 length: 16
V gene: TRBV7-2
J gene: TRBJ2-3
clone size: NA
CDR3 DNA: TGTGCCAGCAGCTTAGACGGCGGGGGGAGCACAGATACGCAGTATTTT
CDR3 protein: CASSLDGGGSTDTQYF

D gene: TRBD1
CDR3 length: 14
V gene: TRBV5-1
J gene: TRBJ2-7
clone size: NA
CDR3 DNA: TGCGCCAGCAGCCCACGGACAGGGAGCTACGAGCAGTACTTC
CDR3 protein: CASSPRTGSYEQYF

D gene: NA
CDR3 length: 15
V gene: TRBV7-2
J gene: TRBJ1-5
clone size: NA
CDR3 DNA: TGTGCCAGCAGCCAAGCCACCAGGGCGAATCAGCCCCAGCATTTT
CDR3 protein: CASSQATRANQPQHF

D gene: NA
CDR3 length: 15
V gene: TRBV30
J gene: TRBJ1-5
clone size: NA
CDR3 DNA: TGTGCCTGGAGTCGGGGATCGGGTAGCAATCAGCCCCAGCATTTT
CDR3 protein: CAWSRGSGSNQPQHF

D gene: NA
CDR3 length: 17
V gene: TRBV5-6
J gene: TRBJ2-7
clone size: NA
CDR3 DNA: TGTGCCAGCAGCTTGTTCGGGTCCCCGCCAACCCCCTACGAGCAGTACTTC
CDR3 protein: CASSLFGSPPTPYEQYF

D gene: TRBD2
CDR3 length: 16
V gene: TRBV6-4
J gene: TRBJ2-1
clone size: NA
CDR3 DNA: TGTGCCAGCAAGTTAACAAGCGGGGGTTCCTACAATGAGCAGTTCTTC
CDR3 protein: CASKLTSGGSYNEQFF

D gene: NA
CDR3 length: 14
V gene: TRBV19
J gene: TRBJ1-4
clone size: NA
CDR3 DNA: TGTGCCAGTAGTATAGGGACAGCTAATGAAAAACTGTTTTTT
CDR3 protein: CASSIGTANEKLFF

D gene: NA
CDR3 length: 14
V gene: TRBV11-2
J gene: TRBJ1-2
clone size: NA
CDR3 DNA: TGTGCCAGCAGCTTAGATGCGGGGCCCTATGGCTACACCTTC
CDR3 protein: CASSLDAGPYGYTF

D gene: NA
CDR3 length: 15
V gene: TRBV28
J gene: TRBJ2-7
clone size: NA
CDR3 DNA: TGTGCCAGCATTGTTCGGCAGGGGCACACCTACGAGCAGTACTTC
CDR3 protein: CASIVRQGHTYEQYF

D gene: NA
CDR3 length: 14
V gene: TRBV19
J gene: TRBJ1-1
clone size: NA
CDR3 DNA: TGTGCCAGTAGTATACAGGGGCCGAACACTGAAGCTTTCTTT
CDR3 protein: CASSIQGPNTEAFF

D gene: NA
CDR3 length: 15
V gene: TRBV3-1/TRBV3-2
J gene: TRBJ1-1
clone size: NA
CDR3 DNA: TGTGCCAGCAGCCCCAAGACAGCCATGAACACTGAAGCTTTCTTT
CDR3 protein: CASSPKTAMNTEAFF

D gene: TRBD2
CDR3 length: 13
V gene: TRBV10-3
J gene: TRBJ2-1
clone size: NA
CDR3 DNA: TGTGCCATCAGAGAGCGGGAGAGGGATGAGCAGTTCTTC
CDR3 protein: CAIRERERDEQFF

D gene: TRBD1
CDR3 length: 15
V gene: TRBV28
J gene: TRBJ2-5
clone size: NA
CDR3 DNA: TGTGCCAGCAGTCAAAGGACAGGGGGATTAGAGACCCAGTACTTC
CDR3 protein: CASSQRTGGLETQYF

D gene: TRBD2
CDR3 length: 15
V gene: TRBV18
J gene: TRBJ2-3
clone size: once
CDR3 DNA: TGTGCCAGCTCTTATACTAGCGGGGGAACGGCTCCAGGGTATTTT
CDR3 protein: CASSYTSGGTAPGYF

D gene: TRBD1
CDR3 length: 13
V gene: TRBV11-2
J gene: TRBJ2-7
clone size: NA
CDR3 DNA: TGTGCCAGCAGCCAATGGGACAGGGTACAGCAGTACTTC
CDR3 protein: CASSQWDRVQQYF

D gene: TRBD1
CDR3 length: 16
V gene: TRBV4-1
J gene: TRBJ1-3
clone size: NA
CDR3 DNA: TGCGCCAGCAGCCGGACAGGGGGCTTCGATGGAAACACCATATATTTT
CDR3 protein: CASSRTGGFDGNTIYF

D gene: NA
CDR3 length: 14
V gene: TRBV19
J gene: TRBJ1-1
clone size: NA
CDR3 DNA: TGTGCCAGTAGTATCGTCAGGGGCTGGACTGAAGCTTTCTTT
CDR3 protein: CASSIVRGWTEAFF

D gene: TRBD2
CDR3 length: 15
V gene: TRBV5-1
J gene: TRBJ2-7
clone size: NA
CDR3 DNA: TGCGCCAGCAGCTTGGCCGGGGGGAGAACTTACGAGCAGTACTTC
CDR3 protein: CASSLAGGRTYEQYF

D gene: TRBD1
CDR3 length: 14
V gene: TRBV7-2
J gene: TRBJ1-3
clone size: NA
CDR3 DNA: TGTGCCAGCAGCTTAGCGGGACAGGCTAACACCATATATTTT
CDR3 protein: CASSLAGQANTIYF

D gene: NA
CDR3 length: 17
V gene: TRBV6-1
J gene: TRBJ1-4
clone size: once
CDR3 DNA: TGTGCCAGCAGTGAAATGATCGTTGGGCTGACTAATGAAAAACTGTTTTTT
CDR3 protein: CASSEMIVGLTNEKLFF

D gene: TRBD1
CDR3 length: 18
V gene: TRBV24-1
J gene: TRBJ1-1
clone size: NA
CDR3 DNA: TGTGCCACCAGTGCTTGGGGACAGGGGGCTAGAGGGAACACTGAAGCTTTCTTT
CDR3 protein: CATSAWGQGARGNTEAFF

D gene: TRBD1
CDR3 length: 18
V gene: TRBV7-9
J gene: TRBJ1-5
clone size: NA
CDR3 DNA: TGTGCCAGCCGCTTGGTCAGACCCGGGACAGGACACAATCAGCCCCAGCATTTT
CDR3 protein: CASRLVRPGTGHNQPQHF

D gene: TRBD1
CDR3 length: 14
V gene: TRBV7-8
J gene: TRBJ2-3
clone size: NA
CDR3 DNA: TGTGCCAGCAGCTTCAGACAGGGGAGGGATACGCAGTATTTT
CDR3 protein: CASSFRQGRDTQYF

D gene: NA
CDR3 length: 14
V gene: TRBV10-2
J gene: TRBJ2-5
clone size: NA
CDR3 DNA: TGCGCCAGCAGTGAGTCCCGACAGGGAGGTACCCAGTACTTC
CDR3 protein: CASSESRQGGTQYF

D gene: TRBD1
CDR3 length: 14
V gene: TRBV7-3
J gene: TRBJ2-6
clone size: NA
CDR3 DNA: TGTGCCAGCAGCAGGGGGCCTGGGGCCAACGTCCTGACTTTC
CDR3 protein: CASSRGPGANVLTF

D gene: NA
CDR3 length: 16
V gene: TRBV6-2/TRBV6-3
J gene: TRBJ2-2
clone size: NA
CDR3 DNA: TGTGCCAGCAGTTACATGGGGGCTGGTCACACCGGGGAGCTGTTTTTT
CDR3 protein: CASSYMGAGHTGELFF

D gene: NA
CDR3 length: 15
V gene: TRBV6-5
J gene: TRBJ1-6
clone size: NA
CDR3 DNA: TGTGCCAGCAGCAACCCCCGGGGGATTGGATCACCCCTCCACTTT
CDR3 protein: CASSNPRGIGSPLHF

D gene: NA
CDR3 length: 15
V gene: TRBV19
J gene: TRBJ1-4
clone size: once
CDR3 DNA: TGTGCCAGTAGTCTCTCTATAGGGAGAAATGAAAAACTGTTTTTT
CDR3 protein: CASSLSIGRNEKLFF

D gene: NA
CDR3 length: 15
V gene: TRBV7-8
J gene: TRBJ2-2
clone size: NA
CDR3 DNA: TGTGCCAGCAGCTCAGCCGGAGGGGTCACCGGGGAGCTGTTTTTT
CDR3 protein: CASSSAGGVTGELFF

D gene: NA
CDR3 length: 14
V gene: TRBV7-3
J gene: TRBJ2-1
clone size: NA
CDR3 DNA: TGTGCCAGCAGCTTAACGGGAGTGGGCGATGAGCAGTTCTTC
CDR3 protein: CASSLTGVGDEQFF

D gene: TRBD1
CDR3 length: 15
V gene: TRBV18
J gene: TRBJ2-7
clone size: NA
CDR3 DNA: TGTGCCAGCTCACCTAGCCGGGACAGCTTTTACGAGCAGTACTTC
CDR3 protein: CASSPSRDSFYEQYF

D gene: NA
CDR3 length: 12
V gene: TRBV29-1
J gene: TRBJ2-1
clone size: NA
CDR3 DNA: TGCAGCGTTGGGTCTAGCGCTCTGGAGGGGTTCTTC
CDR3 protein: CSVGSSALEGFF

D gene: TRBD1
CDR3 length: 14
V gene: TRBV5-1
J gene: TRBJ2-7
clone size: NA
CDR3 DNA: TGCGCCAGCAGCTTGGCAGGGGGCGAGTACGAGCAGTACTTC
CDR3 protein: CASSLAGGEYEQYF

D gene: TRBD2
CDR3 length: 16
V gene: TRBV5-1
J gene: TRBJ2-5
clone size: NA
CDR3 DNA: TGCGCCAGCAGCCCGCGTTTAACTAGCGTCGAAGAGACCCAGTACTTC
CDR3 protein: CASSPRLTSVEETQYF

D gene: NA
CDR3 length: 13
V gene: TRBV20-1
J gene: TRBJ1-2
clone size: NA
CDR3 DNA: TGCAGTGCTAGTTTGGGGGGAGCGCATGGCTACACCTTC
CDR3 protein: CSASLGGAHGYTF

D gene: TRBD1
CDR3 length: 14
V gene: TRBV28
J gene: TRBJ2-3
clone size: NA
CDR3 DNA: TGTGCCAGCAGTACCGGACAGGGATCAGATACGCAGTATTTT
CDR3 protein: CASSTGQGSDTQYF

D gene: NA
CDR3 length: 15
V gene: TRBV6-5
J gene: TRBJ2-7
clone size: NA
CDR3 DNA: TGTGCCAGCAGTTACGCCTTTTCGGTCGGCTACGAGCAGTACTTC
CDR3 protein: CASSYAFSVGYEQYF

D gene: NA
CDR3 length: 13
V gene: TRBV7-2
J gene: TRBJ2-1
clone size: once
CDR3 DNA: TGTGCCAGCAGCTTATCTATCTACAATGAGCAGTTCTTC
CDR3 protein: CASSLSIYNEQFF

D gene: NA
CDR3 length: 13
V gene: TRBV19
J gene: TRBJ2-3
clone size: NA
CDR3 DNA: TGTGCCAGTAGCAATGAGCGGACAGATACGCAGTATTTT
CDR3 protein: CASSNERTDTQYF

D gene: NA
CDR3 length: 15
V gene: TRBV4-3
J gene: TRBJ2-7
clone size: NA
CDR3 DNA: TGCGCCAGCAGCCAAGAAGGAACAGGGCCCTACGAGCAGTACTTC
CDR3 protein: CASSQEGTGPYEQYF